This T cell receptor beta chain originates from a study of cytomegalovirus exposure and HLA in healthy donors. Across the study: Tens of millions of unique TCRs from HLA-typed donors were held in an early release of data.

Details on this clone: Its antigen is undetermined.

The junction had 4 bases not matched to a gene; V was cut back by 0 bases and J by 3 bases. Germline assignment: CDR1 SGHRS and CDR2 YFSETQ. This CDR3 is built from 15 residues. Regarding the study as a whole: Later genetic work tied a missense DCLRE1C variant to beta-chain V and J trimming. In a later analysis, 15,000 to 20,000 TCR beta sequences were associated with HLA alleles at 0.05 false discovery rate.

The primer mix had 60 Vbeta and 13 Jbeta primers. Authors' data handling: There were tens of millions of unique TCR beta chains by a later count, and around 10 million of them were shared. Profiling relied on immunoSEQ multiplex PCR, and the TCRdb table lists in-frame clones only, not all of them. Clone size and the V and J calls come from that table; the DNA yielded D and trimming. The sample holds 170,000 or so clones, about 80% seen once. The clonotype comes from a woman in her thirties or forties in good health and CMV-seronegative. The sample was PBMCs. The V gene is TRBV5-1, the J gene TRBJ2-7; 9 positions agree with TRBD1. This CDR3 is CASSLAGQGGYEQYF. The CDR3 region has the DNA TGCGCCAGCAGCTTGGCGGGACAGGGAGGCTACGAGCAGTACTTC.